This T cell receptor (beta chain) was recorded in a study of blood T cell repertoires in COVID-19. V lost 7 bases, J lost 8 bases, and 20 bases lay in between. The CDR3 is made up of 14 amino acids. Per germline, CDR1 MNHEY and CDR2 SVGAGI. Original data processing: Reference gene primer amplification in the assay estimated nucleated cell counts. Data came from immunoSEQ multiplex PCR; TCRdb stores just in-frame clones and leaves some out. V, J and clone size reflect that table, while D and trimming were determined from the DNA. The sample comprises under 300,000 clones, about 80% of which are singletons, and about 1.9% rests with the top ten. This clone has just one count.

This receptor was taken from a man aged 25-45 years who had recovered from COVID-19. Material for sequencing was peripheral blood. The chain recombines TRBV6-5 with TRBJ1-2, with D maybe TRBD1 (6 bases). The CDR3, as DNA: TGTGCCAGCACCGGAGGACCGCTGACAGGAGGCTACACCTTC. Residues: CASTGGPLTGGYTF.